This T cell receptor beta chain was observed in a study of CD8 T cells in Susac syndrome. In the study overall: Patients with Susac syndrome, at blood draw, were therapy-naive, on corticosteroids, or on intravenous immunoglobulin alone. General study points: None of the CD4+ T cell repertoires in Susac syndrome showed clonal expansion.

As concerns this clonotype: Its target is not known.

With random hexamers, roughly 0.45 to 1 ug RNA was reverse transcribed. TCRdb re-called the immunoSEQ multiplex PCR reads through MiXCR, storing one row per CDR3 protein. The data show some 240,000 distinct CDR3 sequences, 90% to 96% seen once. This CDR3 comprises 13 residues. V was pared by 1 base and J by 7 bases, with 8 bases between. The germline CDR1 and CDR2 sequences are PRHDT and FYEKMQ (reference sequence). CD8+ and CD4+ T cells circulating in blood were sequenced for TCR beta. TEMRA cells were FACS-enriched, with CD8+ and CD4+ T cells isolated negatively. The chain links TRBV13 to TRBJ2-1, with unresolved D. This receptor was identified in a human donor with Susac syndrome. The source material was CD4+ T cells from PBMCs. DNA for the CDR3: TGTGCCAGCAGCTTAGTGGTTTCGAATGAGCAGTTCTTC. It encodes CASSLVVSNEQFF. Variable domain in full (rest from reference TRBV13 and TRBJ2-1): AAGVIQSPRHLIKEKRETATLKCYPIPRHDTVYWYQQGPGQDPQFLISFYEKMQSDKGSIPDRFSAQQFSDYHSELNMSSLELGDSALYFCASSLVVSNEQFFGPGTRLTVL.